Listed here are 5 T cell receptor beta chains from one sample, sequenced in a study of T-cell reconstitution after alpha-beta-depleted transplantation in children. Preparing the TCRbeta library involved the use of unique molecular identifiers. TCRdb itself ran the PCR reads through MiXCR, one entry per CDR3 protein. The sample includes more than 85,000 distinct CDR3 sequences, approximately 10% of them seen just once. The sequenced sample was PBMCs from the stem cell graft donor, obtained from the stem cell graft. All receptors come from a human donor who donated a stem cell graft to a child with acute lymphoblastic leukemia.

This clonotype was seen at least ten times. The chain couples TRBV12-3 or TRBV12-4 to TRBJ2-1, with 9 bases lining up with TRBD2. CDR3 length: 14 residues. V shed 10 bases and J 0 bases; nucleotides not matched to a gene: 4. The DNA for the CDR3 is TGTGCCACACGAGCGGGGGGCTCCTACAATGAGCAGTTCTTC. This codes for CATRAGGSYNEQFF.

The sample holds many counts of this clonotype. This rearrangement joins TRBV18 to TRBJ2-5; D is possibly TRBD2 (5 bases). V lost 1 base to trimming and J lost 4 bases, with 7 bases between them. The germline CDR1 and CDR2 sequences are KGHSH and LQKENI. The CDR3 runs 13 residues. The DNA for the CDR3 is TGTGCCAGCTCACCACGGGCGGGAGAGACCCAGTACTTC. Translating it yields CASSPRAGETQYF.

This clonotype was found many times. The V gene is TRBV2, the J gene TRBJ2-2; unclear D gene. Germline values: CDR1 SNHLY, CDR2 FYNNEI. Trimming cost V 4 bases and J 0 bases, with 9 bases left between them. The CDR3 loop spans 15 amino acids. The CDR3 bases are TGTGCCAGCAGTGTCGGGCGGACGAACACCGGGGAGCTGTTTTTT. This translates into CASSVGRTNTGELFF.

Turning to this clonotype: A read error may explain this, as a much larger clone is one base away. The chain uses TRBV6-1 and TRBJ1-1, with 9 bases aligning to TRBD1. The CDR3 consists of 14 residues. The trim removed 6 bases at V and 11 bases at J, leaving 13 bases unmatched. Germline CDR1 MNHNS, CDR2 SASEGT. CDR3 in amino acids: CASSRLGQGDWAFF. CDR3 sequence (DNA): TGTGCCAGCAGCCGCCTGGGACAGGGAGATTGGGCTTTCTTT.

This clonotype was detected ten times or more. The V and J genes are TRBV5-6 and TRBJ2-7; D remains unclear. In germline, CDR1 is SGHDT, CDR2 YYEEEE. V gave up 2 bases and J gave up 0 bases, with 6 bases separating them. The CDR3 length is 13 residues. The CDR3: CASSFWGSYEQYF. Here the CDR3 DNA reads TGTGCCAGCAGCTTCTGGGGCTCCTACGAGCAGTACTTC.